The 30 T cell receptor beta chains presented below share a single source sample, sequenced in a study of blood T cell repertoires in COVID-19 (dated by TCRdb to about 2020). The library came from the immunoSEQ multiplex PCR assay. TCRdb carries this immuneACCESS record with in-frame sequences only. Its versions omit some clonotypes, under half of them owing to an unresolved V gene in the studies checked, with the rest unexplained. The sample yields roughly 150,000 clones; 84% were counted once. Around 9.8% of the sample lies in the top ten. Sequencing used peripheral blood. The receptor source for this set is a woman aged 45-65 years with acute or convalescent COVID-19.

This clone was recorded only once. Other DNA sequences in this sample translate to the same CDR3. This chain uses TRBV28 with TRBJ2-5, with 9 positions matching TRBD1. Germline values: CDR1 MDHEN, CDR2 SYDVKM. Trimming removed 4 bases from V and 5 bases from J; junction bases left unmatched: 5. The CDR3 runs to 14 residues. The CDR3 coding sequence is TGTGCCAGCAGTTCCACAGGGGGCCAGGAGACCCAGTACTTC. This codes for CASSSTGGQETQYF.

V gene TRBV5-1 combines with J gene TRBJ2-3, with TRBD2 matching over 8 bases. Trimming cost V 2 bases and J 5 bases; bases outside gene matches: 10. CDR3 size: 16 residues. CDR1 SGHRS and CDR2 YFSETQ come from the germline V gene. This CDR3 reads CASSFDRGGFQDTQYF. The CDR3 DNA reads TGCGCCAGCAGCTTCGATCGGGGGGGCTTCCAAGATACGCAGTATTTT.

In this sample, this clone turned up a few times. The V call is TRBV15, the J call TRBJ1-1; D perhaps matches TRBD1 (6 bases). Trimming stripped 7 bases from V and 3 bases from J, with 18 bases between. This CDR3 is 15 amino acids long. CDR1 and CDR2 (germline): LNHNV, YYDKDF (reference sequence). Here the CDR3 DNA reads TGTGCCACCACCCTTTGGGGGGGCGTGGACACTGAAGCTTTCTTT. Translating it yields CATTLWGGVDTEAFF.

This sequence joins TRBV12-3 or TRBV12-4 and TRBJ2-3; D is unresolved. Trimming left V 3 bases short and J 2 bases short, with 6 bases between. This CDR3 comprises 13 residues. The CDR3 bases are TGTGCCAGCAGTTTCATCTACACAGATACGCAGTATTTT. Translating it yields CASSFIYTDTQYF.

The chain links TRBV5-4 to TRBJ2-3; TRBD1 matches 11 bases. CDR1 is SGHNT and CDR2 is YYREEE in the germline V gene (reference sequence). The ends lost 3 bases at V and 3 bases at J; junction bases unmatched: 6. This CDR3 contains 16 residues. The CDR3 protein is CASSSPGTGGTDTQYF. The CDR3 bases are TGTGCCAGCAGCTCGCCGGGGACAGGGGGTACAGATACGCAGTATTTT.

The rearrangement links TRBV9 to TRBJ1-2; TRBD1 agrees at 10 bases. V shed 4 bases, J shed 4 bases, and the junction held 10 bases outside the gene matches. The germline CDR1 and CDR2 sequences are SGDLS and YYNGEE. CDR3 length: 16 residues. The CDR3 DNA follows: TGTGCCAGCAGCCCCAAAGGACAGGGGGATATCTATGGCTACACCTTC. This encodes CASSPKGQGDIYGYTF.

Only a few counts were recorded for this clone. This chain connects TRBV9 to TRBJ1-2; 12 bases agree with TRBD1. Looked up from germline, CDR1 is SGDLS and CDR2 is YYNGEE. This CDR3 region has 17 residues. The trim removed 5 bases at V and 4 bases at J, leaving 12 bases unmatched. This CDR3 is CASRGGTGGRRGYGYTF. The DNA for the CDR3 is TGTGCCAGCAGAGGAGGGACAGGGGGCCGCCGGGGCTATGGCTACACCTTC.

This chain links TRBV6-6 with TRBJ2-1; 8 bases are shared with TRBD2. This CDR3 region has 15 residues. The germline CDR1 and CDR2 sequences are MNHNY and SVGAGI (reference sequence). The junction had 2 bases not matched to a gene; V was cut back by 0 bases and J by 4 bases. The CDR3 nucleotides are TGTGCCAGCAGTTACTCTAGCGGGGCATACAATGAGCAGTTCTTC. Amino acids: CASSYSSGAYNEQFF.

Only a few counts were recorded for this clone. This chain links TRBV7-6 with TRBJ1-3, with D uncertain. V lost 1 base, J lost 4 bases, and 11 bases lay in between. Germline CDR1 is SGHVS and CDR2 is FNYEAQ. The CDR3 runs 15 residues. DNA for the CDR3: TGTGCCAGCAGCTTAGTTTCCGGCGGGGGAAACACCATATATTTT. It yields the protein CASSLVSGGGNTIYF.

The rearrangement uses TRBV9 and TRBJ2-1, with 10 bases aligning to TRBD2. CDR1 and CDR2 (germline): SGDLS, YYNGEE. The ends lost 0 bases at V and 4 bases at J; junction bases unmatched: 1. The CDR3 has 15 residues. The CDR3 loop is CASSVDSGRYNEQFF. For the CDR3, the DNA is TGTGCCAGCAGCGTAGATAGCGGGAGGTACAATGAGCAGTTCTTC.

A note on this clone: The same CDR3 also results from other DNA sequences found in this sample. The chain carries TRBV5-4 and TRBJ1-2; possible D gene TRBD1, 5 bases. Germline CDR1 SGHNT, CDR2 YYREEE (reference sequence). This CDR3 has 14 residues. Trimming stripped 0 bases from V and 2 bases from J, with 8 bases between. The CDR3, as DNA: TGTGCCAGCAGCTTGGTCGGGGGGAACTATGGCTACACCTTC. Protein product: CASSLVGGNYGYTF.

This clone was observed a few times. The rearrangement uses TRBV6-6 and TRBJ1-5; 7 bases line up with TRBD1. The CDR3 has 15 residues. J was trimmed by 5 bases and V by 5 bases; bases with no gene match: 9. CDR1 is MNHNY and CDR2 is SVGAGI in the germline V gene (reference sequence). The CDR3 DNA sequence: TGTGCCAGCAGTCTAGGACAGGTAGGAGATCAGCCCCAGCATTTT. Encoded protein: CASSLGQVGDQPQHF.

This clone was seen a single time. The CDR3 region is CASSNDRVNSPLHF. CDR3 nucleotide sequence: TGTGCCAGCAGTAACGACAGAGTTAATTCACCCCTCCACTTT. This chain uses TRBV6-5 with TRBJ1-6; the D gene is possibly TRBD1 (5 bases). Between the trimmed V and J ends, which lost 5 bases and 6 bases, there was a span of 11 bases. The CDR3 runs 14 residues. Per the germline V gene, CDR1 is MNHEY and CDR2 is SVGAGI.

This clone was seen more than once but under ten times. The CDR3 reads CASSPTGLDPFNEQFF. CDR3 nucleotide sequence: TGTGCCAGCAGCCCGACCGGCCTAGATCCATTCAATGAGCAGTTCTTC. The gene calls are TRBV6-2 or TRBV6-3 and TRBJ2-1; D remains unclear. Germline assignment: CDR1 MNHEY and CDR2 SVGEGT. This CDR3 spans 16 amino acids. The V end lost 6 bases, the J end lost 6 bases, and 21 bases lay between the germline ends.

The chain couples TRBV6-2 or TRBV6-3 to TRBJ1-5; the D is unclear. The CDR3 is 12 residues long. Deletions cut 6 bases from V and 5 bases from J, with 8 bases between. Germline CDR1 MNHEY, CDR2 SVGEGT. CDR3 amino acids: CASSASYQPQHF. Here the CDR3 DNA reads TGTGCCAGCAGCGCGAGTTATCAGCCCCAGCATTTT.

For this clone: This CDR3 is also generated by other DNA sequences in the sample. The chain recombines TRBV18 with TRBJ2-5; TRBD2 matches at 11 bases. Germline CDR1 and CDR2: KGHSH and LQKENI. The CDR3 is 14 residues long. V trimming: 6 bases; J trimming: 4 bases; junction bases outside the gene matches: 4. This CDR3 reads CASSPLAGGETQYF. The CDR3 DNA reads TGTGCCAGCTCCCCGCTAGCGGGAGGAGAGACCCAGTACTTC.

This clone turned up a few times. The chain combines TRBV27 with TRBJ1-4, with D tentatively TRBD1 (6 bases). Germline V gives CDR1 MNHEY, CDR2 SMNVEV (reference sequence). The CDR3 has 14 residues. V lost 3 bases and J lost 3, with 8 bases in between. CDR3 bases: TGTGCCAGCAGTTTCGCAGGGGCTAATGAAAAACTGTTTTTT. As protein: CASSFAGANEKLFF.

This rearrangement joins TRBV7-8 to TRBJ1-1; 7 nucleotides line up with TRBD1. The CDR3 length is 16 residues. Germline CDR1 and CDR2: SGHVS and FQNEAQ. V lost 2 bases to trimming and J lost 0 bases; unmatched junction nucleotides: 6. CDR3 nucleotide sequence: TGTGCCAGCAGCTTACGGGCAGGGGGATTGAACACTGAAGCTTTCTTT. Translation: CASSLRAGGLNTEAFF.

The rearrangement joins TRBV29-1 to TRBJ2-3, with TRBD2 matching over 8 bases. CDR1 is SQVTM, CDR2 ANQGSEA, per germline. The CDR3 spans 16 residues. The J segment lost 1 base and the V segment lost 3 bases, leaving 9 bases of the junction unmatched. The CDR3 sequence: CSVDRRASGRTDTQYF. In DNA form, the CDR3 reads TGCAGCGTTGATCGTCGGGCTAGCGGGCGCACAGATACGCAGTATTTT.

The CDR3 reads CASARSGRNLYEQYF. DNA for the CDR3: TGTGCCAGCGCACGTAGCGGGAGGAACCTCTACGAGCAGTACTTC. The rearrangement links TRBV6-5 to TRBJ2-7, with 10 bases that match TRBD2. After removal of 8 bases from V and 3 bases from J, the junction contained 10 bases not matched to a gene. This CDR3 is built from 15 residues. In germline, CDR1 is MNHEY, CDR2 SVGAGI.

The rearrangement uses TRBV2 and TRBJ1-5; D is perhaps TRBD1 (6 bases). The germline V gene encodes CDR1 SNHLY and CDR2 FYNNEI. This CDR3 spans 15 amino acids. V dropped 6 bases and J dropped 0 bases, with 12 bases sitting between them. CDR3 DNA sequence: TGTGCCAGCAGCATTACAGGGAATAGCAATCAGCCCCAGCATTTT. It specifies CASSITGNSNQPQHF.

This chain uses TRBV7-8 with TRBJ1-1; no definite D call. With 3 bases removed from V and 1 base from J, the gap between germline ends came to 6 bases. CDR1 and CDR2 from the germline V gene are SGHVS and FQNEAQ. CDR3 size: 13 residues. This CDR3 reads CASSLAENTEAFF. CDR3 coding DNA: TGTGCCAGCAGCTTGGCCGAGAACACTGAAGCTTTCTTT.

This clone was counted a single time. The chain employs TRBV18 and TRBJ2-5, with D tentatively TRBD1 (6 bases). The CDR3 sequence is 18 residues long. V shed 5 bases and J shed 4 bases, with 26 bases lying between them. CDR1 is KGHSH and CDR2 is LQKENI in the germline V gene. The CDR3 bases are TGTGCCAGCTCAACACTAACCCTGGCAGGGGTTGGGAGAGAGACCCAGTACTTC. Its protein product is CASSTLTLAGVGRETQYF.

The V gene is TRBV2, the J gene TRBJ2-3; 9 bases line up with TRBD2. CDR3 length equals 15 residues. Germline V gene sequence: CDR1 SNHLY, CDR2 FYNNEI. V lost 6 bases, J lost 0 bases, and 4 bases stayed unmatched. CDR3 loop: CASRLAGGSTDTQYF. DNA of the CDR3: TGTGCCAGCAGGCTGGCGGGAGGGAGCACAGATACGCAGTATTTT. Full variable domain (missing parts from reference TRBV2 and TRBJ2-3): EPEVTQTPSHQVTQMGQEVILRCVPISNHLYFYWYRQILGQKVEFLVSFYNNEISEKSEIFDDQFSVERPDGSNFTLKIRSTKLEDSAMYFCASRLAGGSTDTQYFGPGTRLTVL.

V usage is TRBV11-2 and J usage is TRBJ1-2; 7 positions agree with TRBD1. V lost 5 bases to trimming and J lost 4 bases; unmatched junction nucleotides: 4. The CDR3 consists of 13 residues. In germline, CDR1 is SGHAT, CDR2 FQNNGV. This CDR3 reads CASSTTGAYGYTF. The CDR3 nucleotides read TGTGCCAGCAGCACCACAGGGGCCTATGGCTACACCTTC.

CDR3 sequence (DNA): TGTGCCAGCTCACCAGTTCTATGGGGCGGAAGGACTAATGAAAAACTGTTTTTT. This sequence encodes CASSPVLWGGRTNEKLFF. This chain uses TRBV18 with TRBJ1-4, with D possibly matching TRBD1 (5 bases). Trimming removed 2 bases at V and 2 bases at J, with 18 bases between. The V gene's germline CDR1 is KGHSH and CDR2 LQKENI. CDR3 length: 18 amino acids.

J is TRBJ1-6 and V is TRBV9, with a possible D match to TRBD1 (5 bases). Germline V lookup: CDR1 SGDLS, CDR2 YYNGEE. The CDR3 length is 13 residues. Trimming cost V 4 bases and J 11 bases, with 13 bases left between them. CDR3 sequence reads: CASSRETETPLHF. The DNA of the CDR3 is TGTGCCAGCAGCCGGGAGACAGAAACACCCCTCCACTTT.

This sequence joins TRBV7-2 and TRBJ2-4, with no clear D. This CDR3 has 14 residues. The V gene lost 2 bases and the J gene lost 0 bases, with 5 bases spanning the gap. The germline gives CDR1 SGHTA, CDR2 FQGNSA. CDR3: CASSLFQAKNIQYF. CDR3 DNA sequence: TGTGCCAGCAGCTTATTCCAAGCCAAAAACATTCAGTACTTC.

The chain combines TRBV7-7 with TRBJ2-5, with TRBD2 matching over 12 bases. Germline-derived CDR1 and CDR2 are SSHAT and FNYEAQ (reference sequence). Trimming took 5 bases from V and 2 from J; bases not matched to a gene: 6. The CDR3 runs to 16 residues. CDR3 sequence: CASSTGLAGPQETQYF. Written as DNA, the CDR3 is TGTGCCAGCAGCACTGGACTAGCGGGGCCACAAGAGACCCAGTACTTC.

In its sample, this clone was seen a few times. CDR3: CASIATGVTQPQHF. The CDR3 DNA follows: TGTGCCAGCATTGCAACAGGGGTGACTCAGCCCCAGCATTTT. This chain links TRBV6-5 with TRBJ1-5, with TRBD1 matching over 7 bases. V trimming: 7 bases; J trimming: 6 bases; junction bases outside the gene matches: 9. Per germline, CDR1 MNHEY and CDR2 SVGAGI. The CDR3 runs to 14 residues.